This TCR beta chain was found in a study of cytomegalovirus exposure and HLA in healthy donors. TCRdb's table, derived via immunoSEQ multiplex PCR, lists solely in-frame clones and lacks some. The sample lists approximately 230,000 clones, more than 75% occurring once. Per the germline V gene, CDR1 is SGHTA and CDR2 is FQGNSA. The CDR3 contains 14 residues. The V end lost 0 bases, the J end lost 4 bases, and 7 bases lay between the germline ends. V usage is TRBV7-2 and J usage is TRBJ1-5; no reliable D call. The sample comprised PBMCs. This clonotype was sampled from a man between 18 and 35 years old in good health and CMV-seropositive. The DNA for the CDR3 is TGTGCCAGCAGCTTAGCGCCAGCTAATCAGCCCCAGCATTTT. Its protein is CASSLAPANQPQHF. Drawing the rest from reference TRBV7-2 and TRBJ1-5, the complete variable domain is GAGVSQSPSNKVTEKGKDVELRCDPISGHTALYWYRQSLGQGLEFLIYFQGNSAPDKSGLPSDRFSAERTGGSVSTLTIQRTQQEDSAVYLCASSLAPANQPQHFGDGTRLSIL.